This entry lists 17 T cell receptor beta chains sequenced from one sample in a study of blood T cell repertoires in COVID-19. The repertoire was sequenced with immunoSEQ multiplex PCR; TCRdb's copy has only in-frame clones and lacks some. This table has approximately 200,000 clones, about nine tenths appearing once. Sequenced input: PBMCs or T cells enriched from blood (not recorded which). The receptors here all came from a woman in her 30s who had recovered from COVID-19.

This clone was seen once. The chain carries TRBV24-1 and TRBJ2-1; D might be TRBD1 (6 bases). Trimming stripped 8 bases from V and 7 bases from J, with 14 bases between. The germline V gene encodes CDR1 KGHDR and CDR2 SFDVKD. The CDR3 spans 13 residues. In DNA form, the CDR3 reads TGTGCCACCAACTCAGGGGCAGGGAATGAGCAGTTCTTC. Translating it yields CATNSGAGNEQFF.

The table lists this clone with a count of one. The chain couples TRBV19 to TRBJ1-6, with 7 positions matching TRBD1. This CDR3 region has 16 residues. CDR1 and CDR2 from the germline V gene are LNHDA and SQIVND (reference sequence). The junction had 8 bases not matched to a gene; V was cut back by 4 bases and J by 5 bases. The CDR3 reads CASSTLTGTDNSPLHF. The CDR3 coding sequence is TGTGCCAGTAGTACCCTGACAGGGACGGATAATTCACCCCTCCACTTT.

This chain joins TRBV19 and TRBJ2-7; D possibly corresponds to TRBD2 (6 bases). Germline lookup yields CDR1 LNHDA and CDR2 SQIVND (reference sequence). V lost 8 bases, J lost 0 bases, and 20 bases lay in between. This CDR3 spans 16 amino acids. As DNA, the CDR3 is TGTGCCAGTGGAAACGGGGGTGGAGTACGCTCCTACGAGCAGTACTTC. Translation gives CASGNGGGVRSYEQYF.

This clone was detected once. The rearrangement joins TRBV3-1 (or the pseudogene TRBV3-2) to TRBJ1-3, with no clear D. The V end was cut by 1 base, the J end by 1 base, with 8 bases between. CDR3 size: 15 residues. CDR1 is LGHDT, CDR2 YNNKEL, per germline (reference sequence). The CDR3 nucleotides are TGTGCCAGCAGCCAAGCTGGGCAGTCTGGAAACACCATATATTTT. As protein: CASSQAGQSGNTIYF.

The chain employs TRBV11-1 and TRBJ1-6; D gene ambiguous. The CDR3 consists of 14 residues. The V gene lost 5 bases and the J gene lost 8 bases, with 13 bases spanning the gap. Per germline, CDR1 SGHAT and CDR2 FQDESV (reference sequence). The CDR3 protein is CASSLSGEDSPLHF. The CDR3 bases are TGTGCCAGCAGCCTCAGCGGCGAGGATTCACCCCTCCACTTT.

V is TRBV24-1 and J is TRBJ1-2, with 7 bases that match TRBD1. The J segment lost 2 bases and the V segment lost 9 bases, leaving 8 bases of the junction unmatched. The CDR3 spans 14 residues. Germline assignment: CDR1 KGHDR and CDR2 SFDVKD. CDR3 DNA: TGTGCCACCGCCGGGGACAGCGGAAACTATGGCTACACCTTC. Encoded protein: CATAGDSGNYGYTF.

This rearrangement joins TRBV4-2 to TRBJ1-1, with a tentative D call TRBD1 (5 bases). The CDR3 spans 16 residues. Germline assignment: CDR1 LGHNA and CDR2 YNFKEQ. Trimming removed 3 bases from V and 3 bases from J, with 17 bases in between. CDR3 DNA: TGTGCCAGCAGCCAGGGGGAGGCCAGTGGGGACACTGAAGCTTTCTTT. Its translation: CASSQGEASGDTEAFF.

The J gene is TRBJ1-5, the V gene TRBV4-1, with TRBD1 matching over 9 bases. The V gene end was trimmed by 0 bases and the J gene end by 4 bases; junction bases not matched to a gene: 16. The CDR3 consists of 20 residues. Per germline, CDR1 MGHRA and CDR2 YSYEKL. CDR3 nucleotides: TGCGCCAGCAGCCAAGATAGTTCAGGGGAAAACAGGGGGCAAAATCAGCCCCAGCATTTT. It yields the protein CASSQDSSGENRGQNQPQHF.

The chain combines TRBV6-6 with TRBJ1-6; D not resolved. In germline, CDR1 is MNHNY, CDR2 SVGAGI (reference sequence). The germline V and J ends were trimmed by 6 bases and 6 bases, with 18 bases remaining between them. The CDR3 has 16 amino acids. CDR3 sequence reads: CASSKTEPQLNSPLHF. The CDR3 DNA follows: TGTGCCAGCAGCAAGACGGAGCCCCAACTTAATTCACCCCTCCACTTT.

The rearrangement joins TRBV11-2 to TRBJ2-2, with a possible D match to TRBD2 (6 bases). V was cut by 5 bases and J by 5 bases, with 15 bases left in between. Germline lookup yields CDR1 SGHAT and CDR2 FQNNGV. The CDR3 is 15 residues long. Here the CDR3 DNA reads TGTGCCAGCAGCCTTCTACCAGGAGGGACCGGGGAGCTGTTTTTT. It is translated as CASSLLPGGTGELFF.

This clone was seen a single time. The rearrangement joins TRBV18 to TRBJ2-5; TRBD1 matches 7 bases. J lost 4 bases, V lost 4 bases, and 9 bases had no gene match. The CDR3 is 15 residues long. CDR1 and CDR2 (germline): KGHSH, LQKENI. The CDR3 reads CASSHDRVKRETQYF. CDR3 DNA: TGTGCCAGCTCACACGACAGGGTCAAGCGAGAGACCCAGTACTTC. Looking up the rest from reference TRBV18 and TRBJ2-5 gives the full variable domain: NAGVMQNPRHLVRRRGQEARLRCSPMKGHSHVYWYRQLPEEGLKFMVYLQKENIIDESGMPKERFSAEFPKEGPSILRIQQVVRGDSAAYFCASSHDRVKRETQYFGPGTRLLVL.

J is TRBJ2-2 and V is TRBV9; D not resolved. V lost 4 bases and J lost 0, with 4 bases in between. Germline V gives CDR1 SGDLS, CDR2 YYNGEE. The CDR3 is made up of 13 amino acids. The CDR3 nucleotides read TGTGCCAGCAGCCCGGCGAACACCGGGGAGCTGTTTTTT. Its protein product is CASSPANTGELFF.

The rearrangement links TRBV5-6 to TRBJ1-4; TRBD1 aligns across 7 bases. Germline V gene sequence: CDR1 SGHDT, CDR2 YYEEEE. The CDR3 is made up of 16 amino acids. V was clipped by 2 bases and J by 4 bases; unmatched bases: 8. This CDR3 is CASSFGQEPINEKLFF. The CDR3 region has the DNA TGTGCCAGCAGCTTCGGACAGGAACCGATTAATGAAAAACTGTTTTTT.

The V gene is TRBV7-7, the J gene TRBJ2-5, with 8 bases that match TRBD2. Per germline, CDR1 SSHAT and CDR2 FNYEAQ (reference sequence). The CDR3 sequence is 15 residues long. V lost 5 bases, J lost 3 bases, and 8 bases stayed unmatched. The CDR3 region is CASSTGAGGEETQYF. The CDR3 coding sequence is TGTGCCAGCAGCACCGGGGCCGGGGGGGAAGAGACCCAGTACTTC.

This clone has only one observation. Other DNA sequences of this sample code for an identical CDR3. J is TRBJ1-1 and V is TRBV19, with D unresolved. Germline V gene data show CDR1 as LNHDA and CDR2 as SQIVND (reference sequence). The CDR3 runs to 13 residues. V gave up 0 bases and J gave up 1 base, with 3 bases separating them. The CDR3 DNA reads TGTGCCAGTAGTATAGACAGGAACACTGAAGCTTTCTTT. This sequence encodes CASSIDRNTEAFF.

CDR3 bases: TGTGCCAGCAGTGCAGGGGTTGAGACGCGCCTGAACACTGAAGCTTTCTTT. Residues: CASSAGVETRLNTEAFF. The chain is built from TRBV27 and TRBJ1-1; tentative D call: TRBD1 (6 bases). The length of the CDR3 is 17 residues. V was cut by 5 bases and J by 0 bases, with 19 bases left in between. Germline V lookup: CDR1 MNHEY, CDR2 SMNVEV (reference sequence).

The chain uses TRBV7-2 and TRBJ1-2; D possibly corresponds to TRBD1 (6 bases). CDR3 length: 13 residues. Trimming stripped 3 bases from V and 8 bases from J, with 13 bases between. The germline V gene encodes CDR1 SGHTA and CDR2 FQGNSA. This chain's CDR3 is CASSLEQGNGYTF. The DNA of the CDR3 is TGTGCCAGCAGCTTGGAACAGGGAAACGGCTACACCTTC.